These T cell receptor beta chains were read from a single sample in a study of beta chain features in type 1 diabetes. Some clones are missing from TCRdb's copy, which holds only in-frame ones; the method was immunoSEQ multiplex PCR. The table lists 500,000 to 650,000 clones, under 15% of them singletons. The source material was naive CD4+ T cells from blood. Receptors were obtained from a man between 25 and 39 years old with type 1 diabetes. Both conserved end residues are trimmed from each CDR3.

>16|TRBV18|TRBJ2-6
ASSPRSGGNSGANVLT
>12|TRBV11-2|TRBJ2-7
ASSLEQGVYEQY
>14|TRBV9|TRBJ2-1
ASSPRLRGSGDEQF
>13|TRBV10-3|TRBJ2-7
AISALGGSAYEQY
>13|TRBV15|TRBJ1-4
ATSSGRGPGEKLF
>12|TRBV9|TRBJ1-4
ASSVTGRGEKLF
>14|TRBV6-6|TRBJ1-1
ASSSGTDILNTEAF
>12|TRBV18|TRBJ2-6
ASSPLTGANVLT
>15|TRBV18|TRBJ2-7
ASSPPNPSRVWYEQY
>16|TRBV7-2|TRBJ2-1
ASSLVPLGRGYLGEQF
>9|TRBV29-1|TRBJ2-7
SVPGQYEQY
>13|TRBV27|TRBJ2-7
ASSFILAGTYEQY
>13|TRBV19|TRBJ2-7
ASSKVGTGSYEQY
>13|TRBV7-2|TRBJ1-3
ASSSGLRSGNTIY
>13|TRBV7-2|TRBJ2-7
ASSLARAGVYEQY
>13|TRBV6-5|TRBJ2-1
ASTPSGGPYNEQF
>13|TRBV4-2|TRBJ2-1
ASSPGTSGDNEQF
>11|TRBV29-1|TRBJ1-6
SVTTAGDSPLH
>11|TRBV5-1|TRBJ2-5
ASSFGHEETQY
>12|TRBV6-6|TRBJ2-2
ASSGFANTGELF
>15|TRBV5-1|TRBJ2-3
ASSLGNSGSSTDTQY
>12|TRBV30|TRBJ2-3
AWSDGGGPDTQY
>13|TRBV5-1|TRBJ2-7
ASSQGQGGTYEQY
>12|TRBV28|TRBJ1-5
ASSLGPGGQPQH
>12|TRBV11-1|TRBJ1-1
ASSLQEGDTEAF